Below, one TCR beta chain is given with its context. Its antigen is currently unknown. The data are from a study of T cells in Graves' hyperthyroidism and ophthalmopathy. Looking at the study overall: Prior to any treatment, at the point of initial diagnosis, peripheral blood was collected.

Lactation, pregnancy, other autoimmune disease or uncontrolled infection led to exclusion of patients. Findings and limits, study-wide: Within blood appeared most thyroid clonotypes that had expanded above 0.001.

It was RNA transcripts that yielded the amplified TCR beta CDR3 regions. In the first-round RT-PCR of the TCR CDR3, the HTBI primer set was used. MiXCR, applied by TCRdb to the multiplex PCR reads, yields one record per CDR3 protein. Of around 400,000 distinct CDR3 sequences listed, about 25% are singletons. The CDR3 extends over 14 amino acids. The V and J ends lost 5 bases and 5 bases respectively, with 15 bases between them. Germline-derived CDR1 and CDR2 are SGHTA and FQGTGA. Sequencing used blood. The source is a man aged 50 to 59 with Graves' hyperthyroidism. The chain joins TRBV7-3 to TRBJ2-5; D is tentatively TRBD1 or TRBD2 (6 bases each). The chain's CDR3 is CASSPKGDLETQYF. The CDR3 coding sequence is TGTGCCAGCAGCCCTAAGGGGGACTTGGAGACCCAGTACTTC.